This T cell receptor beta chain is drawn from a study of identical twins. Points from the study as a whole: Zero-insertion analyses might be partly confounded by invariant T cells like MAIT and iNKT. The study reached conclusions through statistical analysis that was cross-sectional, not following the same donors.

With 4 bases clipped from V and 3 bases from J, the junction kept 5 bases outside the gene matches. This CDR3 comprises 15 residues. Germline V gene data show CDR1 as MNHNY and CDR2 as SVGAGI (reference sequence). To note about this clonotype: Its antigen is not known.

TCRdb ran MiXCR on the 5' RACE reads and lists one entry per CDR3 protein. The sample yields roughly 1.6 million distinct CDR3 sequences, around 33% seen once. This clonotype was obtained from a newborn girl in good health. The chain is built from TRBV6-6 and TRBJ2-3, with TRBD2 matching 9 bases. Material for sequencing was cord blood. The CDR3 loop is CASSSPSGNTDTQYF. CDR3 nucleotides: TGTGCCAGCAGTTCCCCTAGCGGGAATACAGATACGCAGTATTTT.